Below, one T cell receptor (beta chain) is given with its context. This record belongs to a study of blood T cell repertoires in COVID-19. Original processing notes: Amplifying reference gene primers gave estimates of nucleated cell counts. Sequencing was performed with immunoSEQ multiplex PCR; in TCRdb, only in-frame clones are kept and a portion is missing. The V and J calls and clone size come from that table; D and trimming were worked out from the DNA. The repertoire consists of about 70,000 clones, with over 85% occurring once and the leading ten covering over 8%. CDR3 length: 14 residues. V lost 4 bases, J lost 1 base, and 1 base stayed unmatched. Per the germline V gene, CDR1 is SGHTA and CDR2 is FQGNSA.

V gene TRBV7-2 combines with J gene TRBJ1-1; 9 nucleotides align to TRBD1. The TCR comes from a human donor in a cohort sampled during active COVID-19. The source material was peripheral blood. This chain's CDR3 is CASSSQGANTEAFF. CDR3 in DNA: TGTGCCAGCAGCTCACAGGGGGCGAACACTGAAGCTTTCTTT. Full variable domain (remainder filled in from reference TRBV7-2 and TRBJ1-1): GAGVSQSPSNKVTEKGKDVELRCDPISGHTALYWYRQSLGQGLEFLIYFQGNSAPDKSGLPSDRFSAERTGGSVSTLTIQRTQQEDSAVYLCASSSQGANTEAFFGQGTRLTVV.